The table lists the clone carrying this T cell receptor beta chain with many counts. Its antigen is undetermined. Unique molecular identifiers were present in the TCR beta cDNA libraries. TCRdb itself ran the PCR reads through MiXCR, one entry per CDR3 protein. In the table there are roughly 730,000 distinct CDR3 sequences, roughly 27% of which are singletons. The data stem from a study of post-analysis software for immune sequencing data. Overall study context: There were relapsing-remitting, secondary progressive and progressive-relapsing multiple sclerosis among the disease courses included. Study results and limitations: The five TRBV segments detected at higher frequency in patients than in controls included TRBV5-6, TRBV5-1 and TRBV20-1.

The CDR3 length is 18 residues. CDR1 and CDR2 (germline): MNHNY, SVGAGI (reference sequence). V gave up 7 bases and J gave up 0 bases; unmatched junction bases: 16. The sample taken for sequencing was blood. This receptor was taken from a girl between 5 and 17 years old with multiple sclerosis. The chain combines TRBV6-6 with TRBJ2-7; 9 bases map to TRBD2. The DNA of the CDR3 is TGTGCCAGCACCGGAACCGGGACTAGCACCTTAAGCTCCTACGAGCAGTACTTC. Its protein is CASTGTGTSTLSSYEQYF.